The clone carrying this T cell receptor (beta chain) was observed once. The antigen is undetermined. With 2 bases removed from V and 0 bases from J, the gap between germline ends came to 11 bases. The CDR3 is 16 amino acids. Germline values: CDR1 SGHVS, CDR2 FQNEAQ. Averaging approximately 110 mL, one heparinised blood draw came from each individual donor. This sample was taken from a study of beta chain features in type 1 diabetes. Overall study: Healthy donors and patients had similar age, gender and cell yields. Study observations and caveats: Among all four CD4+ subsets, Type 1 diabetes patients had TCRB CDR3s that were moderately but significantly shorter. Sequencing from cDNA could over-represent high-TCR-expressing cells.

Expressed TCRB transcripts were sequenced because the isolated RNA had all been reverse transcribed beforehand. Only in-frame clones appear in the TCRdb table, and some are missing; sequencing was by immunoSEQ multiplex PCR. The sample yields 20,000 to 30,000 clones, about two thirds seen once. J is TRBJ1-3 and V is TRBV7-8; D is unresolved. The sequence was obtained from a man aged 18 to 30 with type 1 diabetes. Sample: Tregs from blood. CDR3 protein: CASSLMTRSSGNTIYF. CDR3 nucleotide sequence: TGTGCCAGCAGCTTAATGACTCGTAGCTCTGGAAACACCATATATTTT.